This TCR beta chain was retrieved from a study of T cell clones after liver transplantation. Study at large: TCRbeta sequencing after a pre-transplant mixed lymphocyte reaction identified graft-donor-reactive clones, later tracked in post-transplant blood. Whole-study results and caveats: In a couple of subjects, few donor cells limited the measurable donor-reactive repertoire.

Remarks on this clone: Its specificity is not known.

V was pared by 2 bases and J by 8 bases, with 5 bases of the junction left unmatched. This CDR3 comprises 13 residues. In germline, CDR1 is SGHTA, CDR2 FQGTGA. TCRdb keeps only in-frame clones here, not all; method: immunoSEQ multiplex PCR. The sample consists of about 50,000 clones, approximately 71% of them appearing once. This receptor was obtained from a human patient who received a liver transplant. Some T cells could come from the graft donor. This specimen consisted of CD4+ T cells from blood, obtained around 4.5 years after liver transplant. The chain links TRBV7-3 to TRBJ1-2, with 7 positions matching TRBD1. The CDR3 sequence: CASSLQGGGGYTF. The CDR3 DNA sequence: TGTGCCAGCAGCTTACAGGGGGGGGGCGGCTACACCTTC.